A single sample gave rise to the 32 T cell receptor beta chains below, sequenced in a study of graft-versus-host responses after intestinal transplantation. The antigens these receptors bind are not known. Clones were sequenced by immunoSEQ multiplex PCR, and TCRdb holds only the in-frame ones, with some missing. The data contain about 120,000 clones, approximately 96% of them singletons. The starting material was unstimulated CD8+ T cells sorted from spleen or lymph node cells, obtained before intestinal transplant. The receptors stem from a human donor who received an intestinal transplant.

V and J are TRBV7-2 and TRBJ2-7, with TRBD2 as a possible D gene (6 bases). Trimming cost V 3 bases and J 5 bases, with 14 bases left between them. This CDR3 is 14 amino acids long. CDR1 and CDR2 from the germline V gene are SGHTA and FQGNSA. The CDR3 region has the DNA TGTGCCAGCAGCTTTTCTGTGACGGGAGACGAGCAGTACTTC. Protein product: CASSFSVTGDEQYF.

The CDR3 here is CASSWEQFF. CDR3 sequence (DNA): TGTGCCAGCTCATGGGAGCAGTTCTTC. This chain uses TRBV6-1 with TRBJ2-1; D not resolved. The CDR3 sequence is 9 residues long. Germline V gene lookup returns CDR1 MNHNS and CDR2 SASEGT. V was cut by 8 bases and J by 10 bases, with 6 bases left in between.

For the CDR3, the DNA is TGTGCCAGCAGTTTCGGCAGGGACCCGTCAACTAATGAAAAACTGTTTTTT. Encoded protein: CASSFGRDPSTNEKLFF. V is TRBV28 and J is TRBJ1-4; possible D gene TRBD1, 5 bases. The V gene lost 3 bases and the J gene lost 0 bases, with 14 bases spanning the gap. CDR1 and CDR2 from the germline V gene are MDHEN and SYDVKM. The CDR3 sequence is 17 residues long.

The gene calls are TRBV13 and TRBJ2-7; D may be TRBD2 (6 bases). V dropped 6 bases and J dropped 0 bases, with 15 bases sitting between them. Per the germline V gene, CDR1 is PRHDT and CDR2 is FYEKMQ (reference sequence). The CDR3 spans 15 residues. This CDR3 is CASRWREISSYEQYF. CDR3 in DNA: TGTGCCAGCAGATGGCGGGAAATCTCCTCCTACGAGCAGTACTTC. The variable domain in full, with the rest retrieved from reference TRBV13 and TRBJ2-7, is AAGVIQSPRHLIKEKRETATLKCYPIPRHDTVYWYQQGPGQDPQFLISFYEKMQSDKGSIPDRFSAQQFSDYHSELNMSSLELGDSALYFCASRWREISSYEQYFGPGTRLTVT.

As concerns this clone: Other DNA sequences in the same sample also yield this CDR3. V is TRBV27 and J is TRBJ2-7; 7 nucleotides line up with TRBD1. Germline values: CDR1 MNHEY, CDR2 SMNVEV (reference sequence). This CDR3 contains 13 residues. V dropped 3 bases and J dropped 3; count of bases not matched to a gene: 2. The chain's CDR3 is CASSLAGGYEQYF. Here the CDR3 DNA reads TGTGCCAGCAGTTTGGCAGGGGGCTACGAGCAGTACTTC.

Comments on this clone: Different DNA sequences within this sample yield the same CDR3. The chain couples TRBV28 to TRBJ1-1; D may be TRBD1 (6 bases). The V gene lost 2 bases and the J gene lost 8 bases, with 12 bases spanning the gap. This CDR3 is 13 amino acids long. The germline gives CDR1 MDHEN, CDR2 SYDVKM. This CDR3 reads CASSLGQTAEAFF. The CDR3 DNA sequence: TGTGCCAGCAGTTTAGGACAGACCGCGGAAGCTTTCTTT.

This sequence joins TRBV5-7 and TRBJ1-5; maybe TRBD1 (6 bases). Being an ORF, TRBV5-7 has a function that is uncertain. With 4 bases removed from V and 6 bases from J, the gap between germline ends came to 23 bases. The CDR3 is made up of 17 amino acids. This CDR3 is CASSPEAFGGQGQPQHF. The CDR3 DNA is TGTGCCAGCAGCCCGGAAGCCTTCGGGGGGCAGGGTCAGCCCCAGCATTTT.

This clone was counted a single time. This chain joins TRBV4-3 and TRBJ2-1; no clear D. CDR1 LGHNA and CDR2 YSLEER come from the germline V gene. V was pared by 4 bases and J by 3 bases, with 19 bases between. CDR3 length: 17 residues. The CDR3 here is CASSLSEPGRYYNEQFF. Written as DNA, the CDR3 is TGCGCCAGCAGCCTATCAGAACCAGGACGGTACTACAATGAGCAGTTCTTC.

A remark on this clone: A read error may produce the germline difference seen at one junction end. Other DNA sequences in this sample translate to the same CDR3. The V gene is TRBV13, the J gene TRBJ1-1, with D uncertain. CDR1 is PRHDT and CDR2 is FYEKMQ in the germline V gene (reference sequence). The CDR3 loop spans 12 amino acids. This CDR3 is CASSLGNTEAFF. DNA for the CDR3: TGTGCCAGCAGCCTAGGGAACACTGAAGCTTTCTTT.

The gene calls are TRBV27 and TRBJ2-7; the match to TRBD2 covers 7 bases. The CDR3 extends over 13 amino acids. Germline V gives CDR1 MNHEY, CDR2 SMNVEV (reference sequence). V lost 4 bases and J lost 3; bases outside the gene matches: 3. CDR3 residues: CASSYGGSYEQYF. The CDR3 coding sequence is TGTGCCAGCAGTTACGGCGGGAGCTACGAGCAGTACTTC.

The chain has TRBV19 and TRBJ2-5; the match to TRBD1 covers 10 bases. Near its end, the DNA agrees better with TRBJ2-7, so the J call may be wrong. The CDR3 is made up of 15 amino acids. Germline-derived CDR1 and CDR2 are LNHDA and SQIVND (reference sequence). The CDR3 DNA reads as TGTGCCAGTAGTGCCGGGACAGGGGCTTACTACGAGCAGTACTTC. Its translation is CASSAGTGAYYEQYF.

This chain connects TRBV4-1 to TRBJ2-5; 8 bases align to TRBD2. The DNA end lines up better with TRBJ2-7; the J call may be wrong. This CDR3 has 17 amino acids. Germline V lookup: CDR1 MGHRA, CDR2 YSYEKL. DNA of the CDR3: TGCGCCAGCAGCCAAGACCAGGTAGGGACTAGGAGTTACGAGCAGTACTTC. Residues: CASSQDQVGTRSYEQYF.

CDR3 protein: CASSQDGLTIQETQYF. The CDR3 DNA sequence: TGTGCCAGCAGCCAAGACGGGCTGACGATCCAAGAGACCCAGTACTTC. This chain joins TRBV4-2 and TRBJ2-5; D remains ambiguous. Germline lookup yields CDR1 LGHNA and CDR2 YNFKEQ. Between the trimmed V and J ends, which lost 0 bases and 1 base, there was a span of 12 bases. The CDR3 is 16 residues long.

The chain has TRBV29-1 and TRBJ2-2, with 9 bases fitting TRBD2. The CDR3 length is 15 residues. V shed 0 bases, J shed 5 bases, and the junction held 4 bases outside the gene matches. The germline V gene has CDR1 SQVTM and CDR2 ANQGSEA. CDR3 in DNA: TGCAGCGTTGAAGAGGGCAGCGGGGGGACCGGGGAGCTGTTTTTT. This codes for CSVEEGSGGTGELFF.

This chain links TRBV11-1 with TRBJ1-2; no clear D. Trimming took off 8 bases at V and 5 bases at J, with 15 bases between the two ends. Germline V gives CDR1 SGHAT, CDR2 FQDESV (reference sequence). This CDR3 has 13 residues. CDR3 residues: CASGSRGGYGYTF. CDR3 DNA sequence: TGTGCCAGCGGCTCCCGGGGAGGATATGGCTACACCTTC.

The V call is TRBV15, the J call TRBJ2-1, with 9 bases lining up with TRBD2. This CDR3 is built from 13 residues. With V trimmed by 8 bases and J by 3 bases, 2 bases remained unmatched. Germline CDR1 and CDR2: LNHNV and YYDKDF (reference sequence). In DNA form, the CDR3 reads TGTGCCACCCAACTAGCGGGCTACAATGAGCAGTTCTTC. Its translation is CATQLAGYNEQFF.

The chain recombines TRBV28 with TRBJ1-3, with no clear D. The V and J ends lost 3 bases and 4 bases respectively, with 19 bases between them. The length of the CDR3 is 17 residues. Germline loops: CDR1 MDHEN, CDR2 SYDVKM. The CDR3 nucleotides read TGTGCCAGCAGTTTTTACAGCCCAGTTTTATCGGGAAACACCATATATTTT. Residues: CASSFYSPVLSGNTIYF.

J is TRBJ2-1 and V is TRBV20-1; no reliable D call. Germline loops: CDR1 DFQATT, CDR2 SNEGSKA (reference sequence). The CDR3 extends over 11 amino acids. V lost 0 bases and J lost 11, with 8 bases in between. The DNA of the CDR3 is TGCAGTGCTAGAGATGGACGGCAGCAGTTCTTC. Protein sequence: CSARDGRQQFF.

The chain is built from TRBV25-1 and TRBJ2-7; TRBD1 or TRBD2 may be the D gene (5 bases each). Germline CDR1 reads MGHDK; CDR2 reads SYGVNS. The CDR3 is 15 amino acids. Trimming shortened V by 2 bases and J by 0 bases, and 11 bases separated the two germline ends. CDR3 amino acids: CASSEKGPGSYEQYF. CDR3 sequence (DNA): TGTGCCAGCAGTGAAAAGGGACCAGGCTCCTACGAGCAGTACTTC.

This chain links TRBV28 with TRBJ1-1; D perhaps matches TRBD1 (5 bases). This CDR3 is 15 amino acids long. In germline, CDR1 is MDHEN, CDR2 SYDVKM. V shed 2 bases and J shed 7 bases, with 17 bases lying between them. The CDR3 protein is CASSLTLGGLGEAFF. CDR3 bases: TGTGCCAGCAGTTTAACTTTGGGGGGACTAGGTGAAGCTTTCTTT.

This chain connects TRBV14 to TRBJ1-2; 7 nucleotides agree with TRBD1. The ends lost 1 base at V and 4 bases at J; junction bases unmatched: 6. The CDR3 contains 15 residues. From germline, CDR1 is SGHDN and CDR2 FVKESK. CDR3 sequence (DNA): TGTGCCAGCAGCCAAGGACAGGGACTCTTCTATGGCTACACCTTC. Translating it yields CASSQGQGLFYGYTF.

The CDR3 protein is CASSVEHRDTEAFF. For the CDR3, the DNA is TGTGCCAGCAGCGTAGAGCACAGGGACACTGAAGCTTTCTTT. This chain connects TRBV9 to TRBJ1-1; D is possibly TRBD1 (6 bases). CDR1 and CDR2 from the germline V gene are SGDLS and YYNGEE. V shed 0 bases and J shed 3 bases, with 9 bases lying between them. CDR3 length: 14 residues.

This clone was counted a single time. This chain uses TRBV27 with TRBJ2-7; 8 bases map to TRBD1. Trimming at V came to 8 bases and at J to 2 bases, leaving 5 bases not matched to a gene. The CDR3 spans 13 residues. Germline V gene data show CDR1 as MNHEY and CDR2 as SMNVEV (reference sequence). The chain's CDR3 is CASAPGGPYEQYF. CDR3 DNA sequence: TGTGCCAGCGCCCCAGGGGGCCCCTACGAGCAGTACTTC.

The chain carries TRBV25-1 and TRBJ1-3, with unresolved D. Trimming left V 3 bases short and J 4 bases short, with 4 bases between. Germline V gives CDR1 MGHDK, CDR2 SYGVNS. The CDR3 runs to 12 residues. The CDR3, as DNA: TGTGCCAGCAGTGATGAAGGAAACACCATATATTTT. Translated, it gives CASSDEGNTIYF.

The CDR3 DNA reads as TGTGCCAGCAGCTTTGCTAGCGGGAGAATACACGAGCAGTACTTC. Translated, it gives CASSFASGRIHEQYF. The chain recombines TRBV7-9 with TRBJ2-7, with 10 bases identical to TRBD2. V dropped 3 bases and J dropped 5; count of bases not matched to a gene: 7. The CDR3 extends over 15 amino acids. Germline V gives CDR1 SEHNR, CDR2 FQNEAQ (reference sequence).

The gene calls are TRBV30 and TRBJ2-7; D is undetermined. Germline-derived CDR1 and CDR2 are GTSNPN and SVGIG (reference sequence). The CDR3 has 12 residues. Trimming cost V 0 bases and J 8 bases, with 11 bases left between them. Here the CDR3 reads CAWSVLGDQQYF. The CDR3 coding sequence is TGTGCCTGGAGTGTACTTGGAGACCAGCAGTACTTC.

V usage is TRBV7-3 and J usage is TRBJ1-2; TRBD1 matches 7 bases. Trimming cost V 1 base and J 7 bases; bases outside gene matches: 6. The CDR3 spans 14 residues. Germline CDR1 SGHTA, CDR2 FQGTGA. The CDR3 DNA reads TGTGCCAGCAGCTTAATTTCGAGGGGGCCTGGCTACACCTTC. This codes for CASSLISRGPGYTF. The variable domain in full, completed from reference TRBV7-3 and TRBJ1-2, reads GAGVSQTPSNKVTEKGKYVELRCDPISGHTALYWYRQSLGQGPEFLIYFQGTGAADDSGLPNDRFFAVRPEGSVSTLKIQRTERGDSAVYLCASSLISRGPGYTFGSGTRLTVV.

The CDR3 sequence: CASSFWGSTDTQYF. The CDR3 DNA is TGTGCCAGCAGCTTTTGGGGGAGTACAGATACGCAGTATTTT. The rearrangement links TRBV7-6 to TRBJ2-3; D is possibly TRBD1 or TRBD2 (5 bases each). V lost 3 bases and J lost 3, with 10 bases in between. CDR3 size: 14 residues. Germline V CDR1 and CDR2: SGHVS, FNYEAQ.

V usage is TRBV28 and J usage is TRBJ1-5; D is unresolved. In germline, CDR1 is MDHEN, CDR2 SYDVKM. V was clipped by 3 bases and J by 4 bases, with 7 bases between them. The CDR3 has 13 residues. CDR3 residues: CASSFGGNQPQHF. The CDR3 bases are TGTGCCAGCAGTTTCGGCGGGAATCAGCCCCAGCATTTT.

CDR3 loop: CASSEGTSGGPYNEQFF. The CDR3 nucleotides are TGTGCCAGCAGTGAAGGGACTAGCGGAGGACCCTACAATGAGCAGTTCTTC. V is TRBV2 and J is TRBJ2-1; 10 bases are shared with TRBD2. The V and J ends lost 1 base and 2 bases, in that order; junction bases with no gene match: 5. Germline values: CDR1 SNHLY, CDR2 FYNNEI. CDR3 size: 17 residues.

There are a few counts of this clone. This chain connects TRBV9 to TRBJ1-3, with D possibly being TRBD1 (5 bases). This CDR3 spans 16 amino acids. V was shortened by 4 bases and J by 4 bases, with 18 bases between the two germline ends. The germline gives CDR1 SGDLS, CDR2 YYNGEE. The CDR3 protein is CASSPRVGGAGNTIYF. The CDR3 DNA reads as TGTGCCAGCAGCCCCAGGGTGGGGGGTGCCGGAAACACCATATATTTT.

Worth noting for this clone: This CDR3 is also generated by other DNA sequences in the sample. The rearrangement links TRBV6-5 to TRBJ2-7; perhaps TRBD2 as D (6 bases). V dropped 2 bases and J dropped 1 base, with 6 bases sitting between them. Germline CDR1 is MNHEY and CDR2 is SVGAGI. The CDR3 is made up of 13 amino acids. CDR3 residues: CASSYGGSYEQYF. The DNA of the CDR3 is TGTGCCAGCAGTTACGGAGGGTCCTACGAGCAGTACTTC.